These 4 T cell receptor beta chains share one sample of origin, sequenced in a study of T cells in Graves' hyperthyroidism and ophthalmopathy. Researchers took RNA transcripts and amplified the TCR beta CDR3 regions from them. RT-PCR in the first round (using the HTBI primer set) targeted the TCR CDR3. From the multiplex PCR reads, TCRdb called clonotypes with MiXCR, one entry per CDR3 protein. The table has some 180,000 distinct CDR3 sequences, about 17% seen once. The sequencing sample was made of blood. Receptors originate from a woman between 50 and 59 years old with Graves' hyperthyroidism.

This clonotype was detected many times. V gene TRBV5-1 combines with J gene TRBJ1-2; D call uncertain. The CDR3 extends over 19 amino acids. CDR1 is SGHRS and CDR2 is YFSETQ in the germline V gene. The V end was cut by 0 bases, the J end by 0 bases, with 21 bases between. CDR3 residues: CASSLAGDTEWVANYGYTF. The DNA of the CDR3 is TGCGCCAGCAGCTTGGCCGGCGACACCGAATGGGTAGCTAACTATGGCTACACCTTC.

This clonotype was detected only a few times. One base away lies a much larger clone, so this may be a sequencing read error. The J gene is TRBJ2-1, the V gene TRBV28; D ambiguous. Germline V CDR1 and CDR2: MDHEN, SYDVKM. This CDR3 region has 15 residues. CDR3 bases: TGTGCCGGCAGTCAAAAACCCACTGCGTACAATGAGCAGTTCTTC. Its translation is CAGSQKPTAYNEQFF.

This clonotype occurred many times. J is TRBJ2-1 and V is TRBV12-3 or TRBV12-4; D may be TRBD1 (5 bases). This CDR3 contains 15 residues. Deletions cut 2 bases from V and 6 bases from J, with 14 bases between. The CDR3 loop is CASSLRLGVTNEQFF. CDR3 nucleotides: TGTGCCAGCAGTTTAAGGCTAGGGGTAACCAATGAGCAGTTCTTC.

This clonotype was picked up many times. The chain has TRBV12-3 or TRBV12-4 and TRBJ2-5; tentative D call: TRBD1 (5 bases). The CDR3 contains 15 residues. V was shortened by 2 bases and J by 1 base, with 11 bases between the two germline ends. In DNA form, the CDR3 reads TGTGCCAGCAGTTTATTTCTGACAGTCCAAGAGACCCAGTACTTC. This translates into CASSLFLTVQETQYF.